What follows are 14 T cell receptor beta chains derived from one specimen sequenced in a study of relationships among human T cell subsets. From mRNA, alpha and beta CDR3 regions were amplified using semiquantitative ARM-PCR. Tagged nested gene-specific primers were used first, then communal superprimers amplified exponentially. TCRdb called the multiplex PCR reads again in MiXCR, with one record for every CDR3 protein. This table holds 16,000 or so distinct CDR3 sequences, about three fifths found once. Sample: total T cells sorted from blood. The receptors derive from a man aged 35-49 years in good health.

The chain is built from TRBV30 and TRBJ1-5; D ambiguous. V was pared by 4 bases and J by 13 bases, with 17 bases between. CDR3 length: 12 residues. Germline V gene sequence: CDR1 GTSNPN, CDR2 SVGIG (reference sequence). CDR3 DNA sequence: TGTGCCTGGACTAAAGGTGCAGGCCCTCAGCATTTT. It codes for CAWTKGAGPQHF.

This chain joins TRBV20-1 and TRBJ1-4, with D possibly matching TRBD1 (5 bases). CDR3 size: 15 residues. V gave up 0 bases and J gave up 0 bases, with 8 bases separating them. CDR1 is DFQATT, CDR2 SNEGSKA, per germline (reference sequence). CDR3 bases: TGCAGTGCTAGAGATCGGGGGACAACTAATGAAAAACTGTTTTTT. As protein: CSARDRGTTNEKLFF.

This clonotype was detected only once. The chain combines TRBV20-1 with TRBJ1-5, with 9 bases matching TRBD1. The CDR3 runs 15 residues. Per the germline V gene, CDR1 is DFQATT and CDR2 is SNEGSKA (reference sequence). After removal of 0 bases from V and 1 base from J, the junction contained 1 base not matched to a gene. CDR3 DNA sequence: TGCAGTGCTAGAGAACAGGGGGCGAGCAATCAGCCCCAGCATTTT. Protein product: CSAREQGASNQPQHF.

This chain connects TRBV11-2 to TRBJ2-1; D possibly corresponds to TRBD2 (6 bases). This CDR3 has 19 residues. Germline V CDR1 and CDR2: SGHAT, FQNNGV. V lost 5 bases and J lost 1, with 24 bases in between. The CDR3 coding sequence is TGTGCCAGCAGCCCCACCACCAGACGACTAGTATTATCCTACAATGAGCAGTTCTTC. This sequence encodes CASSPTTRRLVLSYNEQFF.

The rearrangement uses TRBV12-3 or TRBV12-4 and TRBJ1-4; the D is unclear. V was pared by 5 bases and J by 12 bases, with 10 bases between. The CDR3 loop spans 11 amino acids. In nucleotides, the CDR3 is TGTGCCAGCAGTAGTGGGAAGGAACTGTTTTTT. Translation: CASSSGKELFF.

As for this clonotype: A junction boundary mismatches the germline segment, possibly from a read error. The chain uses TRBV11-2 and TRBJ1-2; D gene unclear. This CDR3 comprises 13 residues. Looked up from germline, CDR1 is SGHAT and CDR2 is FQNNGV. The CDR3 DNA reads as TGTGTCAGCAGCTTGCGGGGTGTCTATGGCTACACCTTC. Translation: CVSSLRGVYGYTF.

The chain links TRBV5-1 to TRBJ2-7; 10 bases are shared with TRBD1. With V trimmed by 6 bases and J by 2 bases, 8 bases remained unmatched. The CDR3 runs to 15 residues. Germline V gives CDR1 SGHRS, CDR2 YFSETQ. This CDR3 reads CASKPVGQGTYEQYF. The DNA of the CDR3 is TGCGCCAGCAAGCCGGTGGGACAGGGGACCTACGAGCAGTACTTC.

The chain employs TRBV14 and TRBJ1-3, with D uncertain. The germline V and J ends were trimmed by 1 base and 0 bases, with 7 bases remaining between them. The CDR3 runs to 15 residues. Looked up from germline, CDR1 is SGHDN and CDR2 is FVKESK. The CDR3 sequence is CASSQGGLSGNTIYF. The CDR3 DNA is TGTGCCAGCAGCCAAGGAGGGCTCTCTGGAAACACCATATATTTT.

The genes are TRBV20-1 and TRBJ2-3, with D possibly TRBD2 on 5 matching bases. The germline V gene encodes CDR1 DFQATT and CDR2 SNEGSKA (reference sequence). V was pared by 6 bases and J by 0 bases, with 13 bases between. The CDR3 runs to 14 residues. CDR3 sequence (DNA): TGCAGTGCCCATTCCGGCGGGAGCACAGATACGCAGTATTTT. Amino acids: CSAHSGGSTDTQYF.

This clonotype occurred a few times. J is TRBJ2-7 and V is TRBV28; unclear D gene. This CDR3 comprises 11 residues. Germline V lookup: CDR1 MDHEN, CDR2 SYDVKM. The V gene lost 5 bases and the J gene lost 4 bases, with 6 bases spanning the gap. CDR3 sequence: CASSHVYEQYF. The DNA for the CDR3 is TGTGCCAGCAGTCATGTATACGAGCAGTACTTC.

Of note for this clonotype: Compared with germline, one end of the junction differs, possibly owing to a read error. This chain uses TRBV4-1 with TRBJ1-4; D gene uncertain. Germline V gene sequence: CDR1 MGHRA, CDR2 YSYEKL. CDR3 length: 16 amino acids. CDR3 DNA: TGCGTCAGCAGCCAATCCCGGACCGTTAGAGCGGAAAAACTGTTTTTT. It is translated as CVSSQSRTVRAEKLFF.

This clonotype turned up a few times. V is TRBV11-2 and J is TRBJ1-1, with a weak D call TRBD1 (5 bases). Trimming shortened V by 4 bases and J by 7 bases, and 16 bases separated the two germline ends. CDR3 size: 14 residues. Germline V gene sequence: CDR1 SGHAT, CDR2 FQNNGV. CDR3 in amino acids: CASSSLTGEFEAFF. DNA for the CDR3: TGTGCCAGCAGCTCTTTAACGGGGGAGTTTGAAGCTTTCTTT.

The rearrangement links TRBV24-1 to TRBJ2-5, with 7 positions matching TRBD2. Germline CDR1 KGHDR, CDR2 SFDVKD. With V trimmed by 3 bases and J by 2 bases, 2 bases remained unmatched. This CDR3 has 14 amino acids. The CDR3 DNA reads TGTGCCACCAGTGATGTCGGGAGGCAAGAGACCCAGTACTTC. This translates into CATSDVGRQETQYF.

This chain links TRBV11-3 with TRBJ2-7; no firm D call. The CDR3 has 12 residues. The germline gives CDR1 SGHNT, CDR2 YENEEA. Trimming removed 5 bases from V and 3 bases from J, with 8 bases in between. Written as DNA, the CDR3 is TGTGCCAGCAGCGCTAGTGGCTACGAGCAGTACTTC. Protein sequence: CASSASGYEQYF.